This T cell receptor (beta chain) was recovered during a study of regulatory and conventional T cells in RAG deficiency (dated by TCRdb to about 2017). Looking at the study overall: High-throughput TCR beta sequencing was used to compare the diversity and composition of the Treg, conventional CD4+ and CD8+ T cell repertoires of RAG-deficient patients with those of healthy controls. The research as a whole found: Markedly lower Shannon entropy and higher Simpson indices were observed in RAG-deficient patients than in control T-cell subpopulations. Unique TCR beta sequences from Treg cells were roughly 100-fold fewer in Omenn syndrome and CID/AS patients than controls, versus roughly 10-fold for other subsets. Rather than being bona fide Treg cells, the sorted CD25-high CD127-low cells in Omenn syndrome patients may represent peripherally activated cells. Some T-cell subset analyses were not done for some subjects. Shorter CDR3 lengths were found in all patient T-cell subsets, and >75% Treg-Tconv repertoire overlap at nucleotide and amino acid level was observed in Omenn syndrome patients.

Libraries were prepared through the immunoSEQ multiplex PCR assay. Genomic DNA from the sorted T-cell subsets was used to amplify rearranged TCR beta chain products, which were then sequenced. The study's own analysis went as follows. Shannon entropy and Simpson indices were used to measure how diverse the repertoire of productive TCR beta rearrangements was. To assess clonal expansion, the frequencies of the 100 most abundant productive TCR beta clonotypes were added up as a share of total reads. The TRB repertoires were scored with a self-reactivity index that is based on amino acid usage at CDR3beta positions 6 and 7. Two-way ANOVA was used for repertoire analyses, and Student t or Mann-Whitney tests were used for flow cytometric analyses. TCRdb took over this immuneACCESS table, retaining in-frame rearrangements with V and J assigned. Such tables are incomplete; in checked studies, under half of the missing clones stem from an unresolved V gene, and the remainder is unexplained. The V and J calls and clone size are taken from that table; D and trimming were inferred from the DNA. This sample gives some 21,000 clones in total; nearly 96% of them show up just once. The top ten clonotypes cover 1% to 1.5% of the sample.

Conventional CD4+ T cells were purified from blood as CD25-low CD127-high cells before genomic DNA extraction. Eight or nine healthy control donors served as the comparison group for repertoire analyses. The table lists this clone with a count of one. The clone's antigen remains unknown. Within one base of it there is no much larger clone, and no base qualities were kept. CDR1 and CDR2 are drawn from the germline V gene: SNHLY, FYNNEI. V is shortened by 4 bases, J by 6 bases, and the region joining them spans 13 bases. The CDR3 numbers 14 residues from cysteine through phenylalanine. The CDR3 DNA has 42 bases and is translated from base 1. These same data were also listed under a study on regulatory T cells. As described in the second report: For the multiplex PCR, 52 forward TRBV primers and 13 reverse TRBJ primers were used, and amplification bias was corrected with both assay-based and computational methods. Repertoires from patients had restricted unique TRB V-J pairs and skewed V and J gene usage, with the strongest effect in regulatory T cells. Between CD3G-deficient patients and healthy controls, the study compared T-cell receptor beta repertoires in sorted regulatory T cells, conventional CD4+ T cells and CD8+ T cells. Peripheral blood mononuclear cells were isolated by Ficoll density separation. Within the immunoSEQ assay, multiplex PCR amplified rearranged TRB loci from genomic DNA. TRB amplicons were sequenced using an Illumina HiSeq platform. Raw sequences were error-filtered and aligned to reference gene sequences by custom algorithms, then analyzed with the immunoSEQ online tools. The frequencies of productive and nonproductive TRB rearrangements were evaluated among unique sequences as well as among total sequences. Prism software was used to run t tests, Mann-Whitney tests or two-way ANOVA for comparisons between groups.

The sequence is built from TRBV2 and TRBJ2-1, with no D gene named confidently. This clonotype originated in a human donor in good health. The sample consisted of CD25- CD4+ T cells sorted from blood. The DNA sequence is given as TGTGCCAGCAGTGGCCGACTCGCCTCCAATGAGCAGTTCTTC. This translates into CASSGRLASNEQFF.